A single count supports the clone carrying this TCR beta chain. Its target is not known. The PCR contained 60 Vbeta and 13 Jbeta primers. Authors' data handling: In a later analysis, 75 million to 85 million unique TCR beta chains included roughly 11 million shared by two or more donors. Assay: immunoSEQ multiplex PCR; the TCRdb copy retains only in-frame clones and omits some. Clonal size and the V and J genes are those of that table, whereas D and trimming came from the DNA. The table has 90,000 to 95,000 clones, more than 70% seen once. This sample stems from a study of cytomegalovirus exposure and HLA in healthy donors. The study, taken as a whole, reports: According to the study, 180 or so TCR beta chains were cytomegalovirus-associated. Rates of TCR association differed by HLA locus in a later analysis, with DRB1 highest and HLA-C lowest. Judged likely to be a sequencing artifact was a cluster of highly shared sequence variants.

The CDR3 consists of 13 residues. The germline gives CDR1 MNHNS, CDR2 SASEGT. Trimming pared 3 bases from V and 7 bases from J, leaving 10 bases between. The sample taken for sequencing was PBMCs. The V and J genes are TRBV6-1 and TRBJ1-5, with D possibly matching TRBD1 (6 bases). The source is a man younger than 35 in good health and CMV-seronegative. The CDR3 here is CASSDRGGQPQHF. The CDR3 nucleotides are TGTGCCAGCAGTGACAGGGGAGGGCAGCCCCAGCATTTT.